The 2 T cell receptor beta chains below come from one sample, sequenced in a study of beta chain features in type 1 diabetes. Expressed TCRB transcripts were sequenced after all isolated RNA was converted to cDNA. The table came from immunoSEQ multiplex PCR; TCRdb's copy has only in-frame clones and leaves some out. The data show around 150,000 clones, less than 9% seen once. Sequencing was carried out using central memory CD4+ T cells from blood. Receptor source: a woman in her twenties or thirties in good health.

This clone was counted a few times. The genes are TRBV15 and TRBJ2-3; possibly TRBD2 for D (5 bases). Germline CDR1 LNHNV, CDR2 YYDKDF (reference sequence). Trimming removed 1 base from V and 2 bases from J, with 10 bases in between. The length of the CDR3 is 15 residues. In nucleotides, the CDR3 is TGTGCCACCAGCAGAGCAGCGGATAACACAGATACGCAGTATTTT. It specifies CATSRAADNTDTQYF.

This rearrangement joins TRBV11-1 to TRBJ2-5, with 10 bases aligning to TRBD1. The germline V gene has CDR1 SGHAT and CDR2 FQDESV (reference sequence). This CDR3 comprises 16 residues. V shed 4 bases, J shed 3 bases, and the junction held 8 bases outside the gene matches. CDR3 sequence reads: CASSSRPGQGKETQYF. CDR3 in DNA: TGTGCCAGCAGCTCGAGGCCGGGACAGGGGAAAGAGACCCAGTACTTC.